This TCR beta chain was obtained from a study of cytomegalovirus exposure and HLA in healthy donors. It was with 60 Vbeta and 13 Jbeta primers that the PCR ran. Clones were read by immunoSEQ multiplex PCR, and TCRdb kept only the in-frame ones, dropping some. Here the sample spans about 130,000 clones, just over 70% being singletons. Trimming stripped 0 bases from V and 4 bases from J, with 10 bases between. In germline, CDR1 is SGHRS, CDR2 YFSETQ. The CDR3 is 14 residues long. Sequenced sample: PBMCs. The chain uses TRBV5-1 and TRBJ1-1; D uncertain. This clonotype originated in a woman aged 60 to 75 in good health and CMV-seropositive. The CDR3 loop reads CASSLALPGTEAFF. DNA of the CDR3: TGCGCCAGCAGCTTGGCTCTTCCGGGCACTGAAGCTTTCTTT.